This record covers a single T cell receptor beta chain. No antigen is known for it. With a J-beta primer mix and a sample-barcoded 5' primer, a second PCR ran about 7 to 11 cycles. TCRdb re-analysed the 5' RACE reads in MiXCR, keeping a single row per CDR3 protein. The table shows over a million distinct CDR3 sequences, with about 25% occurring only once. Germline V gene lookup returns CDR1 DFQATT and CDR2 SNEGSKA (reference sequence). Trimming cost V 3 bases and J 5 bases, with 17 bases left between them. The CDR3 consists of 16 residues. The sample originates from a study of blood T cells in healthy people across ages. Overall study findings and caveats: There was a strong correlation between TCR beta diversity and naive T cell percentage. There were more naive CD4+ cells and higher diversity in long-lived donors than in aged donors.

A further study also used this sample, focusing on T cells of mothers and their children. That work states: Over 8.5 million reads per mother and roughly 3 million per child were obtained.

The rearrangement links TRBV20-1 to TRBJ1-6, with D tentatively TRBD1 (5 bases). The origin of this receptor is a girl aged 2-10 years in good health. The sample was blood. This CDR3 is CSASWVGTDDNSPLHF. The CDR3 DNA reads as TGCAGTGCTAGCTGGGTAGGGACCGACGATAATTCACCCCTCCACTTT.